This is a list of T cell receptor beta chains from one sample in a study of T-cell reconstitution after alpha-beta-depleted transplantation in children. Each CDR3 protein is one row after TCRdb ran MiXCR on the PCR reads. This sample carries 170,000 or so distinct CDR3 sequences, about 6.3% of them seen once, and the ten largest clones take around 2.7%. This sample comprised PBMCs from the stem cell graft donor, obtained from the stem cell graft. The source is a human donor who donated a stem cell graft to a child with Wiskott-Aldrich syndrome. Each CDR3 is given with its conserved first and last residue. A D gene is named only where the DNA matches it firmly. Size is omitted from some rows. Given values are once, few, many or a class for expanded clones.

d_call j_call clone_size v_call cdr3_nt cdr3_aa
. TRBJ1-5 . TRBV20-1 TGCAGTGCTAGAGATACCGGGGTGGCGAGTCAGCCCCAGCATTTT CSARDTGVASQPQHF
TRBD1 TRBJ2-1 many TRBV7-2 TGTGCCAGCAGCCGAGCCAGCACTCAGACAGGGAGCCTCTACAATGAGCAGTTCTTC CASSRASTQTGSLYNEQFF
TRBD2 TRBJ2-1 many TRBV7-2 TGTGCCAGCAGCTCGTACGGGACTAGCGGCGACAATGAGCAGTTCTTC CASSSYGTSGDNEQFF
TRBD2 TRBJ2-5 many TRBV25-1 TGTGCCAGCAGTCCTAGGGATAGCGGGGGGGTCCGGGAGACCCAGTACTTC CASSPRDSGGVRETQYF
TRBD1 TRBJ1-1 few TRBV7-8 TGTGCCAGCAGCTTAGAACGACAGGGGCTCGCAAACACTGAAGCTTTCTTT CASSLERQGLANTEAFF
TRBD1 TRBJ2-2 . TRBV5-5 TGTGCCAGCAGCCTATTACTGACAGGGGGCCGGACCGGGGAGCTGTTTTTT CASSLLLTGGRTGELFF
TRBD2 TRBJ2-3 many TRBV20-1 TGCAGTGCTAGGGTGACTAGCAGGACAGATACGCAGTATTTT CSARVTSRTDTQYF
. TRBJ2-5 many TRBV20-1 TGCAGTGCGCCCATAACATTGACCCAGTACTTC CSAPITLTQYF
. TRBJ1-5 many TRBV21-1 TGTGCCAGCAGCCGACTATTATACCATAGCAATCAGCCCCAGCATTTT CASSRLLYHSNQPQHF
TRBD2 TRBJ2-3 many TRBV4-3 TGCGCCAGCAGCCAACTGAGCCTAGCGGGAGGCACAGATACGCAGTATTTT CASSQLSLAGGTDTQYF
. TRBJ1-2 many TRBV7-2 TGTGCCAGCACTTTCCCCGCCGGCTATAACTATGGCTACACCTTC CASTFPAGYNYGYTF
. TRBJ2-1 many TRBV5-1 TGCGCCAGCAGCTTGGCAACCAATGAGCAGTTCTTC CASSLATNEQFF
. TRBJ2-7 few TRBV5-1 TGCGCCAGCAGCAAGAGTAGCGGCCCCTACGAGCAGTACTTC CASSKSSGPYEQYF
TRBD2 TRBJ2-3 many TRBV12-3/TRBV12-4 TGTGCCAGCATTAATCTCGGACTAGCGGGCACAGATACGCAGTATTTT CASINLGLAGTDTQYF
TRBD1 TRBJ2-7 many TRBV10-1 TGCGCCAGCAGTGGGACAGGGATTTACGAGCAGTACTTC CASSGTGIYEQYF
TRBD1 TRBJ1-1 many TRBV12-3/TRBV12-4 TGTGCCACCGGACAGGTCCCGAACACTGAAGCTTTCTTT CATGQVPNTEAFF
TRBD1 TRBJ2-3 . TRBV24-1 TGTGCCACCAGTGATCGGGACAGGGGAACCACAGATACGCAGTATTTT CATSDRDRGTTDTQYF
. TRBJ2-7 many TRBV12-3/TRBV12-4 TGTGCCAGCACCAGGGGCCTCGATGGCGACGAGCAGTACTTC CASTRGLDGDEQYF
TRBD1 TRBJ1-4 . TRBV3-1 TGTGCCAGCAGCCAAGGACAGGGTACAACTAATGAAAAACTGTTTTTT CASSQGQGTTNEKLFF
. TRBJ1-5 many TRBV5-1 TGCGCCAGCAGCTTGGCCCCTGGGACCTATCAGCCCCAGCATTTT CASSLAPGTYQPQHF
TRBD2 TRBJ2-4 many TRBV12-3/TRBV12-4 TGTGCCAGCAGTTTATCTCGGGCTAGCGGGGAAAAAAACATTCAGTACTTC CASSLSRASGEKNIQYF
. TRBJ2-5 many TRBV20-1 TGCAGTGCTAGAGTTATTGCCGGGGACCAAGAGACCCAGTACTTC CSARVIAGDQETQYF
TRBD1 TRBJ1-2 many TRBV27 TGTGCCAGCAGGGGTAATGGGGCAGGGGGAAACTATGGCTACACCTTC CASRGNGAGGNYGYTF
. TRBJ1-5 many TRBV6-5 TGTTCCCTCACTAGCAATCAGCCCCAGCATTTT CSLTSNQPQHF
. TRBJ2-3 many TRBV3-1 TGTGCCAGCAGTAGAATTTCTAGCACAGATACGCAGTATTTT CASSRISSTDTQYF
TRBD1 TRBJ1-1 . TRBV27 TGTGCCAGCAGTACGGGACAGTACATGAACACTGAAGCTTTCTTT CASSTGQYMNTEAFF
. TRBJ2-1 . TRBV5-1 TGCGCCAGCAGCCGTCCTAGCGCCGACAATGAGCAGTTCTTC CASSRPSADNEQFF
. TRBJ1-2 many TRBV21-1 TGTGCCAGCAGCAAAGAGGTTAGGGGGGACTATGGCTACACCTTC CASSKEVRGDYGYTF
. TRBJ2-7 many TRBV27 TGTGCCAGCAGTGACAGACACGAGCAGTACTTC CASSDRHEQYF
. TRBJ2-3 many TRBV13 TGTGCCAGCAGCATACTAGATACGCAGTATTTT CASSILDTQYF
. TRBJ1-1 many TRBV7-9 TGTGCCAGCAGCTTAAGCTCTGAAGCTTTCTTT CASSLSSEAFF
. TRBJ1-5 many TRBV20-1 TGCAGTGCTAGGGGGGATATCAATCAGCCCCAGCATTTT CSARGDINQPQHF
TRBD2 TRBJ2-3 many TRBV20-1 TGCAGTGGAGGACTAGCGGGCAGCACAGATACGCAGTATTTT CSGGLAGSTDTQYF
. TRBJ2-4 few TRBV18 TGTGCCAGCTCACCAGAAGACATTCAGTACTTC CASSPEDIQYF
. TRBJ2-7 many TRBV6-5 TGTGCCAGCAGTTCCCTCTCGGGCCCACGCGAGCAGTACTTC CASSSLSGPREQYF
. TRBJ1-2 many TRBV29-1 TGCAGCGTTGAAGATGTGCAGGAATATGGCTACACCTTC CSVEDVQEYGYTF
TRBD1 TRBJ2-1 . TRBV7-6 TGTGCCAGCAGCTTACTGTGGGGGACAGGGGGTTACAATGAGCAGTTCTTC CASSLLWGTGGYNEQFF
TRBD2 TRBJ2-7 few TRBV28 TGTGCCAGCACCGGGGGGTCTCTAGGGAAGAGGGAGCAGTACTTC CASTGGSLGKREQYF
. TRBJ2-3 . TRBV5-1 TGCGCCAGCAGCTTGTATGAGGGCACAGATTCGCAGTATTTT CASSLYEGTDSQYF
. TRBJ2-7 many TRBV7-9 TGTGCCAGCAGTTATATCCCCGGGGCCCTCTACGAGCAGTACTTC CASSYIPGALYEQYF
. TRBJ2-3 . TRBV27 TGTGCCAGCAGTTTTTATAGGACGGCCGACACAGATACGCAGTATTTT CASSFYRTADTDTQYF
TRBD1 TRBJ2-7 many TRBV29-1 TGCAGCGTTGGAAAGAGGACAGGGATGGGGAACGAGCAGTACTTC CSVGKRTGMGNEQYF
. TRBJ2-7 many TRBV15 TGTGCCACCAGCAGAGTTGGTTCCTCCTACGCCGAGCAGTACTTC CATSRVGSSYAEQYF
TRBD1 TRBJ1-1 few TRBV6-2/TRBV6-3 TGTGCCAGCAGTTCCTGGCCGGGATTGCCGGGACAGAGGAACACTGAAGCTTTCTTT CASSSWPGLPGQRNTEAFF
TRBD1 TRBJ2-2 many TRBV10-1 TGCGCCAGCAATAGGGACAGGGCCACCGGGGAGCTGTTTTTT CASNRDRATGELFF
. TRBJ1-6 many TRBV5-1 TGCGCCAGCAGCTTGATGACCCAGAGCTCCTATAATTCACCCCTCCACTTT CASSLMTQSSYNSPLHF
. TRBJ1-1 . TRBV5-1 TGCGCCAGCAGCCCCGAGTATTTGAACACTGAAGCTTTCTTT CASSPEYLNTEAFF
TRBD2 TRBJ2-1 many TRBV20-1 TGCAGTGCTATGTTCCTACCGGGACTAGCGGACAGGAGCTCCTACAATGAGCAGTTCTTC CSAMFLPGLADRSSYNEQFF
TRBD1 TRBJ1-2 many TRBV27 TGTGCCAGCAGTTCCCCGGACAGGGGCAAGTATGGCTACACCTTC CASSSPDRGKYGYTF
TRBD2 TRBJ2-5 few TRBV18 TGTGCCAGCTCACGAGCGGGGGGCCAAGAGACCCAGTACTTC CASSRAGGQETQYF
. TRBJ1-1 many TRBV12-3/TRBV12-4 TGTGCCAGCACCCTCCCCCAGGGACCGAACACTGAAGCTTTCTTT CASTLPQGPNTEAFF
TRBD1 TRBJ2-7 many TRBV7-2 TGTGCCAGCAGCAAACAGGGGGCTCGCTCCTACGAGCAGTACTTC CASSKQGARSYEQYF